Following are 29 T cell receptor beta chains from one sample sequenced in a study of cytomegalovirus exposure and HLA in healthy donors. TCRdb keeps only in-frame clones here, not all; method: immunoSEQ multiplex PCR. The table records about 140,000 clones, approximately 87% of them present only once. The material sequenced was PBMCs. The origin of the receptors is a young man in good health and CMV-seronegative.

V usage is TRBV5-8 and J usage is TRBJ2-5; maybe TRBD2 (6 bases). The germline CDR1 and CDR2 sequences are SGHTS and YDEGEE. The CDR3 runs to 16 residues. Trimming shortened V by 0 bases and J by 0 bases, and 12 bases separated the two germline ends. CDR3 sequence reads: CASSLGVGGNQETQYF. The CDR3 region has the DNA TGTGCCAGCAGCTTGGGGGTGGGAGGAAACCAAGAGACCCAGTACTTC.

V gene TRBV11-3 combines with J gene TRBJ2-1; 7 nucleotides agree with TRBD2. Germline V gene sequence: CDR1 SGHNT, CDR2 YENEEA. J was trimmed by 6 bases and V by 5 bases; bases with no gene match: 7. This CDR3 has 14 amino acids. The CDR3 loop reads CASSRGSSSNEQFF. In nucleotides, the CDR3 is TGTGCCAGCAGCCGCGGGAGCTCGAGCAATGAGCAGTTCTTC.

CDR3 DNA: TGCGCCAGCAGCTTTATGGACAGGTCTTTTCCCTACGAGCAGTACTTC. Translated: CASSFMDRSFPYEQYF. The gene calls are TRBV5-1 and TRBJ2-7; TRBD1 agrees at 7 bases. The trim removed 2 bases at V and 2 bases at J, leaving 10 bases unmatched. This CDR3 spans 16 amino acids. The germline gives CDR1 SGHRS, CDR2 YFSETQ.

A note on this clone: At the DNA level, this CDR3 is encoded by other sequences in the same sample as well. The chain uses TRBV18 and TRBJ2-1, with TRBD1 matching over 11 bases. V trimming: 6 bases; J trimming: 7 bases; junction bases outside the gene matches: 8. The length of the CDR3 is 15 residues. From germline, CDR1 is KGHSH and CDR2 LQKENI. The CDR3 DNA follows: TGTGCCAGCTCGCCCGGGACAGGGGGAAATAATGAGCAGTTCTTC. It codes for CASSPGTGGNNEQFF.

V and J are TRBV7-8 and TRBJ1-5; 10 nucleotides match TRBD1. Germline V gene lookup returns CDR1 SGHVS and CDR2 FQNEAQ. The CDR3 covers 16 residues. With V trimmed by 5 bases and J by 1 base, 5 bases remained unmatched. The CDR3 DNA reads as TGTGCCAGCAGCCCTCGGACAGGGGGGAGCAATCAGCCCCAGCATTTT. Encoded protein: CASSPRTGGSNQPQHF.

This chain joins TRBV19 and TRBJ2-1; 11 nucleotides align to TRBD1. The CDR3 spans 15 residues. The V segment lost 4 bases and the J segment 6 bases; nucleotides outside the gene matches: 5. Per the germline V gene, CDR1 is LNHDA and CDR2 is SQIVND (reference sequence). CDR3 nucleotides: TGTGCCAGTAGTAGAGGACAGGGGGCGTTCAATGAGCAGTTCTTC. Translated, it gives CASSRGQGAFNEQFF.

This clone was counted only a few times. The rearrangement uses TRBV12-5 and TRBJ1-2; tentative D call: TRBD1 (5 bases). The CDR3 covers 14 residues. From germline, CDR1 is LGHNT and CDR2 FRNRAP. V shed 1 base and J shed 7 bases, with 13 bases lying between them. The CDR3 DNA is TGTGCTAGTGGTTTGGACGGGGGTATTACTGGCTACACCTTC. This translates into CASGLDGGITGYTF.

Only a few counts were recorded for this clone. V is TRBV6-1 and J is TRBJ2-7, with a possible D match to TRBD2 (7 bases). V lost 5 bases, J lost 6 bases, and 20 bases lay in between. This CDR3 is 15 amino acids long. Germline values: CDR1 MNHNS, CDR2 SASEGT. The CDR3 coding sequence is TGTGCCAGCAGTCACCCGAGGGGGGGACCCTTCGAGCAGTACTTC. It is translated as CASSHPRGGPFEQYF.

V gene TRBV18 combines with J gene TRBJ1-2; 8 bases agree with TRBD1. Trimming cost V 4 bases and J 0 bases; bases outside gene matches: 10. The CDR3 spans 17 residues. Germline CDR1 and CDR2: KGHSH and LQKENI. The CDR3 protein is CASSLRPPTGANYGYTF. The CDR3 DNA reads TGTGCCAGCTCACTCAGGCCCCCGACAGGGGCTAACTATGGCTACACCTTC.

J is TRBJ2-5 and V is TRBV10-2, with 11 bases that match TRBD2. The CDR3 extends over 15 amino acids. Germline V gene lookup returns CDR1 WSHSY and CDR2 SAAADI. The trim removed 7 bases at V and 4 bases at J, leaving 8 bases unmatched. CDR3 region: CASKTHLAGGETQYF. The DNA of the CDR3 is TGCGCCAGCAAAACTCACCTAGCGGGAGGAGAGACCCAGTACTTC.

The chain uses TRBV20-1 and TRBJ1-2, with unresolved D. CDR1 and CDR2 (germline): DFQATT, SNEGSKA (reference sequence). The length of the CDR3 is 11 residues. V lost 5 bases and J 3 bases, leaving 7 bases between the germline ends. The chain's CDR3 is CSAYTDYGYTF. CDR3 DNA: TGCAGTGCTTATACGGACTATGGCTACACCTTC.

Concerning this clone itself: Other DNA sequences in this specimen translate into the identical CDR3. The gene calls are TRBV5-4 and TRBJ2-3; the match to TRBD2 covers 12 bases. The CDR3 consists of 16 residues. The V segment lost 4 bases and the J segment 2 bases; nucleotides outside the gene matches: 5. The germline V gene encodes CDR1 SGHNT and CDR2 YYREEE (reference sequence). CDR3 residues: CASSRGLAGSTDTQYF. The CDR3, as DNA: TGTGCCAGCAGCCGGGGACTAGCGGGTTCCACAGATACGCAGTATTTT.

The rearrangement joins TRBV5-1 to TRBJ2-3, with a tentative D call TRBD2 (6 bases). This CDR3 region has 15 residues. From germline, CDR1 is SGHRS and CDR2 YFSETQ. Trimming shortened V by 6 bases and J by 0 bases, and 14 bases separated the two germline ends. The CDR3 sequence is CASTSGRGSTDTQYF. The CDR3 nucleotides read TGCGCCAGCACCAGCGGGCGTGGGAGCACAGATACGCAGTATTTT.

The rearrangement links TRBV6-5 to TRBJ2-2, with 8 bases matching TRBD2. The germline gives CDR1 MNHEY, CDR2 SVGAGI. This CDR3 has 16 amino acids. J gave up 6 bases and V 3 bases, and 9 bases lay outside the gene matches. The CDR3 nucleotides read TGTGCCAGCAGTTATCGAGCGGGAGCGGTCTCCGGGGAGCTGTTTTTT. Amino acid sequence: CASSYRAGAVSGELFF.

The V call is TRBV18, the J call TRBJ2-1, with 8 bases fitting TRBD1. Trimming at V came to 3 bases and at J to 4 bases, leaving 8 bases not matched to a gene. This CDR3 has 16 residues. Germline assignment: CDR1 KGHSH and CDR2 LQKENI. CDR3 sequence (DNA): TGTGCCAGCTCACCCGAGGACAGGGTGGGATACAATGAGCAGTTCTTC. It specifies CASSPEDRVGYNEQFF.

This clone has a single count. The chain couples TRBV9 to TRBJ2-1; 7 bases fit TRBD2. The germline gives CDR1 SGDLS, CDR2 YYNGEE. V was clipped by 3 bases and J by 8 bases; unmatched bases: 14. This CDR3 comprises 16 residues. The CDR3 here is CASSAGGGGSGDEQFF. CDR3 coding DNA: TGTGCCAGCAGCGCCGGGGGAGGCGGGAGTGGAGATGAGCAGTTCTTC.

The genes are TRBV6-1 and TRBJ2-7; 7 nucleotides agree with TRBD2. The CDR3 runs to 15 residues. Trimming at V came to 2 bases and at J to 4 bases, leaving 8 bases not matched to a gene. Germline CDR1 MNHNS, CDR2 SASEGT. Here the CDR3 DNA reads TGTGCCAGCAGTGAATTCGGCGGGAGCTTGTACGAGCAGTACTTC. Translated, it gives CASSEFGGSLYEQYF.

V is TRBV27 and J is TRBJ1-6; D is unresolved. Looked up from germline, CDR1 is MNHEY and CDR2 is SMNVEV (reference sequence). CDR3 length: 15 residues. V lost 3 bases and J 9 bases, leaving 15 bases between the germline ends. The CDR3 sequence: CASSFLAGLSSPLHF. In DNA form, the CDR3 reads TGTGCCAGCAGTTTTTTGGCCGGGTTGAGTTCACCCCTCCACTTT.

This chain connects TRBV5-4 to TRBJ2-3; TRBD1 matches at 8 bases. The CDR3 spans 16 residues. In germline, CDR1 is SGHNT, CDR2 YYREEE (reference sequence). With V trimmed by 4 bases and J by 2 bases, 9 bases remained unmatched. The CDR3 reads CASSRPDRASTDTQYF. For the CDR3, the DNA is TGTGCCAGCAGCCGCCCGGACAGGGCCTCCACAGATACGCAGTATTTT.

The rearrangement uses TRBV30 and TRBJ2-5; 8 bases are a match to TRBD1. From germline, CDR1 is GTSNPN and CDR2 SVGIG (reference sequence). The CDR3 contains 15 residues. The junction had 9 bases not matched to a gene; V was cut back by 2 bases and J by 4 bases. The CDR3: CAWSRGQERRETQYF. CDR3 DNA: TGTGCCTGGAGTAGGGGACAGGAAAGACGAGAGACCCAGTACTTC.

The chain employs TRBV18 and TRBJ1-2; D is undetermined. V was pared by 3 bases and J by 11 bases, with 13 bases between. Germline V gives CDR1 KGHSH, CDR2 LQKENI. There are 12 residues in the CDR3. In DNA, the CDR3 is TGTGCCAGCTCACCTGGCGGTTACGCGTACACCTTC. Translating it yields CASSPGGYAYTF.

V usage is TRBV5-1 and J usage is TRBJ2-5; 9 bases fit TRBD2. With 7 bases clipped from V and 5 bases from J, the junction kept 9 bases outside the gene matches. Germline CDR1 is SGHRS and CDR2 is YFSETQ. There are 14 residues in the CDR3. CDR3 residues: CASAPREGPETQYF. CDR3 bases: TGCGCCAGCGCCCCGCGGGAGGGCCCGGAGACCCAGTACTTC.

This chain connects TRBV6-6 to TRBJ2-5, with D possibly TRBD2 on 6 matching bases. Germline CDR1 and CDR2: MNHNY and SVGAGI (reference sequence). The CDR3 is 14 amino acids. Trimming left V 5 bases short and J 1 base short, with 11 bases between. In nucleotides, the CDR3 is TGTGCCAGCAGTACCCCTAGCGTCCAAGAGACCCAGTACTTC. Its protein product is CASSTPSVQETQYF.

This clone has only a few counts. The chain links TRBV14 to TRBJ2-7; D is undetermined. The CDR3 contains 14 residues. V dropped 3 bases and J dropped 1 base, with 10 bases sitting between them. CDR1 and CDR2 (germline): SGHDN, FVKESK. The CDR3: CASSHVLFSYEQYF. CDR3 coding DNA: TGTGCCAGCAGCCACGTCCTTTTTTCCTACGAGCAGTACTTC.

J is TRBJ2-1 and V is TRBV23-1; TRBD2 agrees at 8 bases. TRBV23-1 is designated an ORF whose function remains uncertain. CDR3 length equals 17 residues. Unmatched junction bases numbered 18, after V lost 4 bases and J lost 10 bases. CDR3 protein: CASSPDLLASGRPEQFF. The CDR3 bases are TGCGCCAGCAGTCCCGACTTATTGGCCAGCGGGAGACCCGAGCAGTTCTTC.

The V and J genes are TRBV6-1 and TRBJ1-4; no reliable D call. Trimming removed 4 bases from V and 3 bases from J, with 9 bases in between. Per germline, CDR1 MNHNS and CDR2 SASEGT. The CDR3 is made up of 14 amino acids. The CDR3 bases are TGTGCCAGCAGTGTAGGACTTTCTAATGAAAAACTGTTTTTT. This codes for CASSVGLSNEKLFF.

The rearrangement joins TRBV5-7 to TRBJ1-5, with 7 positions matching TRBD1. TRBV5-7 is noted as an ORF with a role that remains uncertain. There are 16 residues in the CDR3. V dropped 1 base and J dropped 6; count of bases not matched to a gene: 10. The CDR3 reads CASSLKAGQFLQPQHF. For the CDR3, the DNA is TGTGCCAGCAGCTTGAAGGCGGGACAGTTTCTTCAGCCCCAGCATTTT.

Details on this clone: Other DNA variants within this sample encode the same CDR3. V and J are TRBV5-1 and TRBJ1-1, with unresolved D. V lost 0 bases to trimming and J lost 1 base, with 7 bases between them. This CDR3 comprises 14 residues. Germline V gene sequence: CDR1 SGHRS, CDR2 YFSETQ. This chain's CDR3 is CASSLDRANTEAFF. Written as DNA, the CDR3 is TGCGCCAGCAGCTTGGATCGCGCGAACACTGAAGCTTTCTTT.

The chain employs TRBV12-5 and TRBJ1-1; no clear D gene. V was cut by 7 bases and J by 3 bases, with 15 bases left in between. CDR1 and CDR2 (germline): LGHNT, FRNRAP. The CDR3 extends over 14 amino acids. The CDR3 nucleotides are TGTGCTAGTGTTGCTACGATTACGGACACTGAAGCTTTCTTT. This codes for CASVATITDTEAFF.